The T cell receptor (beta chain) described here comes from a study of T cells after yellow fever vaccination. As for the study in general: With SMART-Seq v4 Ultra Low Input, the fractions containing low cell numbers were prepared.

This clonotype was counted only a few times. The TCR cDNA carried a universal primer site and UMIs from 5'RACE template switching. A single record per CDR3 protein comes from TCRdb applying MiXCR to the 5' RACE reads. The sample carries just under 600,000 distinct CDR3 sequences, about 14% recorded once. The CDR3 loop spans 13 amino acids. Trimming cost V 3 bases and J 2 bases, with 8 bases left between them. Germline V gene lookup returns CDR1 MNHEY and CDR2 SVGEGT. The sequence was collected from a man aged 25 to 40 who received the YFV17D yellow fever vaccine. The chain has TRBV6-2 or TRBV6-3 and TRBJ2-7; D not certain. The source was PBMCs, collected on the day of the yellow fever booster vaccination. The CDR3 loop is CASSYTVPYEQYF. In nucleotides, the CDR3 is TGTGCCAGCAGTTATACGGTCCCCTACGAGCAGTACTTC.